The present TCR beta chain was sequenced within a study of T-cell reconstitution after alpha-beta-depleted transplantation in children. This clonotype was seen at least ten times. Library preparation (for TCRbeta) was performed with unique molecular identifiers. TCRdb independently ran MiXCR on the PCR reads; one entry per CDR3 protein. This table has nearly 250,000 distinct CDR3 sequences, approximately 8.9% appearing once. V was cut by 2 bases and J by 6 bases, with 8 bases left in between. Germline CDR1 reads MNHEY; CDR2 reads SVGAGI. This CDR3 spans 13 amino acids. The origin of this receptor is a male patient between 10 and 17 years old who had a stem cell transplant for acute lymphoblastic leukemia, so the T cells may come from the graft donor. The sequencing here drew on PBMCs, mostly from graft donor cells, taken 180 days after TCRalphabeta/CD19-depleted stem cell transplant. The rearrangement uses TRBV6-5 and TRBJ1-5; D unresolved. DNA of the CDR3: TGTGCCAGCAGTTACGGACCGTTTCAGCCCCAGCATTTT. It translates to CASSYGPFQPQHF.